One sample yielded the 22 T cell receptor beta chains listed below, sequenced in a study of blood T cell repertoires in COVID-19. This table comes from immunoSEQ multiplex PCR, and its TCRdb copy is limited to in-frame clones, with some not included. This table holds about 150,000 clones, around 82% found once. Sequenced input: peripheral blood. These receptors all stem from a woman aged 45-65 years with acute or convalescent COVID-19.

DNA of the CDR3: TGTGCCAGCAGCCTCCCTTCCACTGAAGCTTTCTTT. It encodes CASSLPSTEAFF. V and J are TRBV7-9 and TRBJ1-1; D not certain. The germline V gene has CDR1 SEHNR and CDR2 FQNEAQ (reference sequence). Trimming removed 5 bases at V and 4 bases at J, with 8 bases between. The CDR3 consists of 12 residues.

The chain has TRBV5-8 and TRBJ2-7; TRBD1 is a possible D gene (6 bases). The germline gives CDR1 SGHTS, CDR2 YDEGEE. V lost 4 bases and J 2 bases, leaving 10 bases between the germline ends. The length of the CDR3 is 13 residues. The CDR3 loop is CASSRDIAYEQYF. CDR3 DNA sequence: TGTGCCAGCAGCCGGGACATAGCCTACGAGCAGTACTTC.

V is TRBV11-2 and J is TRBJ1-1; the match to TRBD1 covers 10 bases. Per germline, CDR1 SGHAT and CDR2 FQNNGV. The J segment lost 6 bases and the V segment lost 2 bases, leaving 3 bases of the junction unmatched. The CDR3 covers 14 residues. The DNA for the CDR3 is TGTGCCAGCAGCTTAAGGGGACAGGGGTCTGAAGCTTTCTTT. It is translated as CASSLRGQGSEAFF.

The V and J genes are TRBV4-3 and TRBJ1-1; D may be TRBD1 (6 bases). The CDR3 is 14 residues long. The germline V gene has CDR1 LGHNA and CDR2 YSLEER. Trimming shortened V by 3 bases and J by 5 bases, and 13 bases separated the two germline ends. The CDR3 loop reads CASSHSIGGTEAFF. CDR3 sequence (DNA): TGCGCCAGCAGCCACTCGATAGGGGGTACTGAAGCTTTCTTT.

The rearrangement joins TRBV6-5 to TRBJ1-6; D gene ambiguous. Trimming removed 7 bases at V and 10 bases at J, with 17 bases between. The length of the CDR3 is 14 residues. Per germline, CDR1 MNHEY and CDR2 SVGAGI. In DNA, the CDR3 is TGTGCCAGCACAAAAGTTGTGGAGGGATCACCCCTCCACTTT. Translating gives CASTKVVEGSPLHF.

V and J are TRBV7-9 and TRBJ1-2; maybe TRBD1 (5 bases). The CDR3 covers 14 residues. Germline V lookup: CDR1 SEHNR, CDR2 FQNEAQ (reference sequence). The ends were cut back, 3 bases at V and 6 bases at J, with 14 bases in the middle. In nucleotides, the CDR3 is TGTGCCAGCAGCTTTAGTGGGGGGTTTGATGGCTACACCTTC. Translated: CASSFSGGFDGYTF. Full variable domain (rest looked up from reference TRBV7-9 and TRBJ1-2): DTGVSQNPRHKITKRGQNVTFRCDPISEHNRLYWYRQTLGQGPEFLTYFQNEAQLEKSRLLSDRFSAERPKGSFSTLEIQRTEQGDSAMYLCASSFSGGFDGYTFGSGTRLTVV.

About this clone: Other nucleotide sequences in the sample specify the same CDR3. The chain is built from TRBV7-8 and TRBJ2-5, with D unresolved. This CDR3 is 13 amino acids long. In germline, CDR1 is SGHVS, CDR2 FQNEAQ. V lost 6 bases, J lost 8 bases, and 16 bases lay in between. CDR3 sequence: CASRVRVTETQYF. The CDR3 region has the DNA TGTGCCAGCAGGGTACGGGTAACGGAAACCCAGTACTTC.

This chain's CDR3 is CASSAQGPTGEIGQPQHF. CDR3 DNA: TGTGCCAGTAGTGCCCAAGGGCCCACAGGGGAGATCGGTCAGCCCCAGCATTTT. The chain links TRBV19 to TRBJ1-5, with 7 positions matching TRBD1. This CDR3 is built from 18 residues. Germline V CDR1 and CDR2: LNHDA, SQIVND (reference sequence). The V and J ends lost 5 bases and 6 bases, in that order; junction bases with no gene match: 19.

The CDR3 region is CASSLGGGLWAYEQYF. The CDR3 DNA follows: TGCGCCAGCAGCTTGGGTGGAGGGCTATGGGCCTACGAGCAGTACTTC. The chain uses TRBV5-1 and TRBJ2-7; perhaps TRBD2 as D (6 bases). The CDR3 runs to 16 residues. The V and J ends lost 0 bases and 2 bases respectively, with 15 bases between them. Germline lookup yields CDR1 SGHRS and CDR2 YFSETQ.

This chain connects TRBV9 to TRBJ1-1; D uncertain. V lost 0 bases to trimming and J lost 8 bases, with 17 bases between them. CDR3 length: 15 amino acids. CDR1 is SGDLS and CDR2 is YYNGEE in the germline V gene. The CDR3 coding sequence is TGTGCCAGCAGCGTAGAGGGCGGGGAGGCCTCCGAAGCTTTCTTT. This codes for CASSVEGGEASEAFF.

The J gene is TRBJ1-2, the V gene TRBV28; 8 bases are shared with TRBD1. This CDR3 contains 18 residues. Unmatched junction bases numbered 12, after V lost 3 bases and J lost 0 bases. CDR1 is MDHEN and CDR2 is SYDVKM in the germline V gene. CDR3 sequence reads: CASSLSRTGRGTNYGYTF. The CDR3 DNA reads TGTGCCAGCAGTTTGTCGAGGACAGGGAGGGGCACTAACTATGGCTACACCTTC.

The rearrangement uses TRBV27 and TRBJ2-5; tentative D call: TRBD1 (5 bases). The ends were cut back, 4 bases at V and 5 bases at J, with 11 bases in the middle. The CDR3 is made up of 13 amino acids. Germline CDR1 and CDR2: MNHEY and SMNVEV (reference sequence). CDR3 sequence (DNA): TGTGCCAGCAGTTCCCAGGGTGCCGAGACCCAGTACTTC. Protein sequence: CASSSQGAETQYF.

V and J are TRBV14 and TRBJ2-1; tentative D call: TRBD2 (6 bases). The CDR3 extends over 15 amino acids. V was trimmed by 4 bases and J by 10 bases, leaving 20 bases between them. Germline V CDR1 and CDR2: SGHDN, FVKESK. CDR3 nucleotide sequence: TGTGCCAGCAGCCCAGGGATCTACGGGGAGGAGGAGCAGTTCTTC. Residues: CASSPGIYGEEEQFF. The whole variable domain, filled in from reference TRBV14 and TRBJ2-1, reads EAGVTQFPSHSVIEKGQTVTLRCDPISGHDNLYWYRRVMGKEIKFLLHFVKESKQDESGMPNNRFLAERTGGTYSTLKVQPAELEDSGVYFCASSPGIYGEEEQFFGPGTRLTVL.

The V call is TRBV29-1, the J call TRBJ1-4, with 8 nucleotides matching TRBD1. V was clipped by 2 bases and J by 12 bases; unmatched bases: 5. The CDR3 runs 12 residues. Germline CDR1 SQVTM, CDR2 ANQGSEA. The CDR3 region is CSVETRGLELFF. The CDR3 nucleotides are TGCAGCGTTGAAACCAGGGGGCTAGAACTGTTTTTT.

A note on this clone: The junction differs from germline at one of its ends, possibly a read error. The chain has TRBV6-5 and TRBJ1-2; possible D gene TRBD1, 6 bases. This CDR3 has 11 residues. Germline V CDR1 and CDR2: MNHEY, SVGAGI. CDR3 loop: CASMYRGGSPF. DNA for the CDR3: TGTGCCAGCATGTATAGGGGGGGTTCCCCCTTC.

This clone appeared a few times. V gene TRBV7-9 combines with J gene TRBJ1-5; 8 nucleotides agree with TRBD1. The V segment lost 6 bases and the J segment 2 bases; nucleotides outside the gene matches: 6. The CDR3 is made up of 15 amino acids. The germline gives CDR1 SEHNR, CDR2 FQNEAQ (reference sequence). CDR3 region: CASRHPGQGNQPQHF. The CDR3 nucleotides read TGTGCCAGCAGGCATCCGGGACAGGGCAATCAGCCCCAGCATTTT.

The chain has TRBV20-1 and TRBJ1-1; no definite D call. V lost 3 bases and J 5 bases, leaving 10 bases between the germline ends. This CDR3 has 12 residues. Germline CDR1 and CDR2: DFQATT and SNEGSKA (reference sequence). CDR3 DNA sequence: TGCAGTGCTAGTTCCGGTTTTACTGAAGCTTTCTTT. It yields the protein CSASSGFTEAFF.

The chain couples TRBV9 to TRBJ2-5, with 9 bases identical to TRBD2. Per germline, CDR1 SGDLS and CDR2 YYNGEE. After removal of 0 bases from V and 4 bases from J, the junction contained 10 bases not matched to a gene. The CDR3 sequence is 17 residues long. The CDR3 region has the DNA TGTGCCAGCAGCGTAGCGCCTAGCGGGGCGGGGGGAGAGACCCAGTACTTC. Translated: CASSVAPSGAGGETQYF.

The J gene is TRBJ1-2, the V gene TRBV10-3; 8 bases line up with TRBD1. V lost 8 bases to trimming and J lost 3 bases; unmatched junction nucleotides: 11. Germline V gene sequence: CDR1 ENHRY, CDR2 SYGVKD. The CDR3 has 15 residues. The CDR3 DNA follows: TGTGCCATCGGGGTGAATCAGGGGGCGGACTATGGCTACACCTTC. Protein: CAIGVNQGADYGYTF.

The chain is built from TRBV7-7 and TRBJ2-2; D gene uncertain. The CDR3 runs 14 residues. Germline CDR1 and CDR2: SSHAT and FNYEAQ (reference sequence). V was trimmed by 4 bases and J by 2 bases, leaving 8 bases between them. CDR3 DNA: TGTGCCAGCAGCTCAATACTCAACACCGGGGAGCTGTTTTTT. It codes for CASSSILNTGELFF.

The chain recombines TRBV11-3 with TRBJ2-3, with D tentatively TRBD2 (5 bases). Germline CDR1 reads SGHNT; CDR2 reads YENEEA. CDR3 length: 14 residues. V lost 3 bases and J 2 bases, leaving 9 bases between the germline ends. The CDR3, as DNA: TGTGCCAGCAGCTTCTCGGGAACCACAGATACGCAGTATTTT. Translating it yields CASSFSGTTDTQYF.

J is TRBJ1-2 and V is TRBV6-2 or TRBV6-3; D uncertain. The germline gives CDR1 MNHEY, CDR2 SVGEGT. Deletions cut 4 bases from V and 8 bases from J, with 17 bases between. There are 14 residues in the CDR3. The CDR3 loop is CASSSAQRARGYTF. CDR3 in DNA: TGTGCCAGCAGTTCCGCGCAGAGGGCTCGGGGCTACACCTTC.